Below are 18 T cell receptor beta chains sequenced from a single sample in a study of blood T cell repertoires in COVID-19. Clones were read by immunoSEQ multiplex PCR, and TCRdb kept only the in-frame ones, dropping some. The sample carries approximately 190,000 clones, around 77% recorded once. Specimen: peripheral blood. The receptors were sampled from a man aged 60 to 75 with active or convalescent COVID-19.

In its sample, this clone was seen a few times. V is TRBV5-6 and J is TRBJ2-1; 8 nucleotides line up with TRBD2. This CDR3 has 14 residues. Germline V gene data show CDR1 as SGHDT and CDR2 as YYEEEE. J was trimmed by 7 bases and V by 6 bases; bases with no gene match: 9. The CDR3 loop reads CASNLGTRRNEQFF. The CDR3 DNA follows: TGTGCCAGCAACCTCGGGACTAGAAGGAATGAGCAGTTCTTC.

This clone was observed once. The chain has TRBV6-2 or TRBV6-3 and TRBJ1-1, with 8 bases lining up with TRBD1. The trim removed 2 bases at V and 8 bases at J, leaving 13 bases unmatched. The CDR3 totals 16 residues. CDR1 and CDR2 from the germline V gene are MNHEY and SVGEGT. For the CDR3, the DNA is TGTGCCAGCAGTTACAGGTCAGGGGGCACGAACTTAGAAGCTTTCTTT. It encodes CASSYRSGGTNLEAFF.

The V and J genes are TRBV13 and TRBJ2-6; 8 positions agree with TRBD1. Germline V gives CDR1 PRHDT, CDR2 FYEKMQ (reference sequence). V lost 1 base and J lost 0; bases outside the gene matches: 8. The CDR3 covers 19 residues. The CDR3 is CASSLVRQGLVSGANVLTF. CDR3 DNA sequence: TGTGCCAGCAGCTTAGTTCGACAGGGGCTCGTCTCTGGGGCCAACGTCCTGACTTTC.

The V call is TRBV3-1 (or the pseudogene TRBV3-2), the J call TRBJ2-1; TRBD2 might be the D (6 bases). V was pared by 2 bases and J by 9 bases, with 32 bases between. Germline V CDR1 and CDR2: LGHDT, YNNKEL (reference sequence). The CDR3 totals 20 residues. CDR3 protein: CASSQWAPYPGGERMGEQFF. CDR3 DNA sequence: TGTGCCAGCAGCCAATGGGCGCCATATCCCGGAGGGGAACGTATGGGTGAGCAGTTCTTC.

This chain connects TRBV6-6 to TRBJ2-7; 9 bases are shared with TRBD2. Germline loops: CDR1 MNHNY, CDR2 SVGAGI (reference sequence). J gave up 0 bases and V 4 bases, and 7 bases lay outside the gene matches. This CDR3 has 16 amino acids. The CDR3 DNA follows: TGTGCCAGCAGTTCCCAGAGCGGGAGGTACTCCTACGAGCAGTACTTC. Translated, it gives CASSSQSGRYSYEQYF.

The chain is built from TRBV30 and TRBJ2-3; 7 bases line up with TRBD1. Looked up from germline, CDR1 is GTSNPN and CDR2 is SVGIG (reference sequence). CDR3 size: 11 residues. V dropped 2 bases and J dropped 9; count of bases not matched to a gene: 2. Written as DNA, the CDR3 is TGTGCCTGGAGTAGGGGGCAGACGCAGTATTTT. This translates into CAWSRGQTQYF.

The chain combines TRBV10-3 with TRBJ2-3, with 8 nucleotides matching TRBD1. Germline V CDR1 and CDR2: ENHRY, SYGVKD. Trimming cost V 6 bases and J 1 base; bases outside gene matches: 3. This CDR3 region has 14 residues. The chain's CDR3 is CAISGQGGTDTQYF. In DNA, the CDR3 is TGTGCCATCAGCGGACAGGGTGGCACAGATACGCAGTATTTT.

The V call is TRBV29-1, the J call TRBJ2-7; 7 nucleotides line up with TRBD1. V was pared by 6 bases and J by 5 bases, with 13 bases of the junction left unmatched. The CDR3 has 14 amino acids. The germline V gene has CDR1 SQVTM and CDR2 ANQGSEA. The CDR3 DNA reads as TGCAGCGTCGTCCCTTGGGACAGTAGGAACGAGCAGTACTTC. Its translation is CSVVPWDSRNEQYF.

The rearrangement links TRBV20-1 to TRBJ1-1; 7 bases are shared with TRBD1. The CDR3 runs to 10 residues. Germline values: CDR1 DFQATT, CDR2 SNEGSKA (reference sequence). The CDR3 protein is CRVTGTEAFF. The CDR3 bases are TGCAGAGTGACAGGGACTGAAGCTTTCTTT.

The CDR3: CASGQTYEQYF. The CDR3 bases are TGTGCCAGTGGACAGACCTACGAGCAGTACTTC. The chain recombines TRBV6-5 with TRBJ2-7, with D perhaps matching TRBD1 (6 bases). The V gene lost 9 bases and the J gene lost 2 bases, with 8 bases spanning the gap. The germline V gene has CDR1 MNHEY and CDR2 SVGAGI. The CDR3 is 11 residues long.

V usage is TRBV5-5 and J usage is TRBJ2-1, with 8 nucleotides matching TRBD1. V was pared by 4 bases and J by 5 bases, with 5 bases of the junction left unmatched. The CDR3 extends over 14 amino acids. CDR1 and CDR2 (germline): SGHKS, YYEKEE (reference sequence). The CDR3, as DNA: TGTGCCAGCAGCCCCGGGACAGGAGACAATGAGCAGTTCTTC. Translating gives CASSPGTGDNEQFF.

The V gene is TRBV5-8, the J gene TRBJ2-7, with a weak D call TRBD1 (5 bases). V was shortened by 2 bases and J by 2 bases, with 8 bases between the two germline ends. Germline V lookup: CDR1 SGHTS, CDR2 YDEGEE. This CDR3 is built from 13 residues. The CDR3 DNA reads as TGTGCCAGCAGCTTTCAGGGAACCTACGAGCAGTACTTC. This gives the protein CASSFQGTYEQYF. Full variable domain (remainder filled in from reference TRBV5-8 and TRBJ2-7): EAGVTQSPTHLIKTRGQQATLRCSPISGHTSVYWYQQALGLGLQFLLWYDEGEERNRGNFPPRFSGRQFPNYSSELNVNALELEDSALYLCASSFQGTYEQYFGPGTRLTVT.

In this sample, this clone turned up a few times. The rearrangement joins TRBV6-6 to TRBJ2-7; 7 positions match TRBD1. Germline V CDR1 and CDR2: MNHNY, SVGAGI (reference sequence). The CDR3 has 13 amino acids. Trimming at V came to 5 bases and at J to 3 bases, leaving 4 bases not matched to a gene. Here the CDR3 reads CASSRGGLYEQYF. CDR3 bases: TGTGCCAGCAGTAGAGGGGGCCTCTACGAGCAGTACTTC.

This clone was recorded many times. The CDR3 nucleotides read TGTGCCAGCAGCTTCGGGACAGGGGTGAAGGAAAAACTGTTTTTT. This gives the protein CASSFGTGVKEKLFF. The chain recombines TRBV11-2 with TRBJ1-4; 10 positions agree with TRBD1. Trimming at V came to 3 bases and at J to 8 bases, leaving 6 bases not matched to a gene. Germline CDR1 and CDR2: SGHAT and FQNNGV. CDR3 length: 15 residues. Supplemented by reference TRBV11-2 and TRBJ1-4, the full variable domain reads EAGVAQSPRYKIIEKRQSVAFWCNPISGHATLYWYQQILGQGPKLLIQFQNNGVVDDSQLPKDRFSAERLKGVDSTLKIQPAKLEDSAVYLCASSFGTGVKEKLFFGSGTQLSVL.

V usage is TRBV7-2 and J usage is TRBJ2-3; 8 bases line up with TRBD2. Per the germline V gene, CDR1 is SGHTA and CDR2 is FQGNSA. This CDR3 comprises 14 residues. The V gene end was trimmed by 11 bases and the J gene end by 4 bases; junction bases not matched to a gene: 11. CDR3 amino acids: CAVGAGVGADTQYF. CDR3 nucleotides: TGTGCCGTAGGAGCGGGAGTTGGCGCAGATACGCAGTATTTT.

V and J are TRBV5-6 and TRBJ1-4, with D perhaps TRBD1 (5 bases). Germline CDR1 SGHDT, CDR2 YYEEEE. CDR3 length equals 15 residues. V was cut by 4 bases and J by 8 bases, with 18 bases left in between. As DNA, the CDR3 is TGTGCCAGCAGCGACGGGGGACTGACGGGGGAAAAACTGTTTTTT. This translates into CASSDGGLTGEKLFF.

The chain is built from TRBV5-1 and TRBJ2-6; a possible D gene is TRBD1 (6 bases). The CDR3 sequence is 16 residues long. The V and J ends lost 4 bases and 3 bases respectively, with 14 bases between them. CDR1 is SGHRS, CDR2 YFSETQ, per germline. Written as DNA, the CDR3 is TGCGCCAGCAGCCTAAATACAGGGTTTGGGGCCAACGTCCTGACTTTC. The encoded protein is CASSLNTGFGANVLTF.

This clone has a single count. The V gene is TRBV18, the J gene TRBJ2-7; the match to TRBD2 covers 11 bases. The CDR3 sequence is 16 residues long. Per the germline V gene, CDR1 is KGHSH and CDR2 is LQKENI. Trimming removed 5 bases from V and 2 bases from J; junction bases left unmatched: 8. As DNA, the CDR3 is TGTGCCAGCTCATCAATTGGGACTAGCGGCGCCTACGAGCAGTACTTC. It translates to CASSSIGTSGAYEQYF.